This TCR beta chain was found in a study of shared clonotypes between healthy human individuals. Investigators divided CD4+ cells into CD45RA+ naive and CD45RA-negative memory subsets. For this clone: Antigen: not known.

The CDR3 is made up of 13 amino acids. The ends lost 5 bases at V and 12 bases at J; junction bases unmatched: 8. Germline-derived CDR1 and CDR2 are SNHLY and FYNNEI. The study's findings and limits: Relative to their counterparts shared across all four donors, non-shared clonotypes exhibited diminished generation probabilities.

Using immunoSEQ multiplex PCR, the repertoire was profiled, and TCRdb retains in-frame clones only, with some absent. The sample records under 750,000 clones, roughly 72% being singletons. Sequenced material: memory CD4+ T cells sorted from blood. Described subset: CD45RA-negative fraction. This receptor was taken from a woman under 40 in good health. J is TRBJ2-1 and V is TRBV2; 9 bases are shared with TRBD2. CDR3 sequence: CASSSSSAGGQFF. CDR3 nucleotide sequence: TGTGCCAGCAGTTCATCATCAGCGGGAGGGCAGTTCTTC.